This T cell receptor (beta chain) was recorded in a study of Graves' ophthalmopathy and Graves' hyperthyroidism (dated by TCRdb to between 2018 and 2020). With respect to the entire study: Peripheral blood samples were taken at the time of initial diagnosis, before any treatment was given. The study used signatures of the TCR beta repertoire to tell Graves' ophthalmopathy apart from Graves' hyperthyroidism and to predict which patients would progress to ophthalmopathy. In total, 135 blood samples were TCR-sequenced: approximately 42 ophthalmopathy, some 75 hyperthyroidism and approximately 17 hyperthyroidism-to-ophthalmopathy patients. To explore V-J signatures that distinguish ophthalmopathy from hyperthyroidism, a discovery set of 95 to 100 patients was enrolled, made up of 43 with ophthalmopathy and 57 with stable hyperthyroidism. For independent validation, a separate cohort was made up of approximately 19 hyperthyroidism patients plus 17 patients who later progressed from hyperthyroidism to ophthalmopathy. T-cell repertoires of thyroid tissue and blood were compared in about six hyperthyroidism patients. Following sampling, methimazole starting at 30 mg daily was administered to hyperthyroidism patients, and high-dose intravenous methylprednisolone was administered to ophthalmopathy patients. For training and testing, the 80 to 100 patients in the discovery cohort were randomly divided in a 7:3 ratio. The study at large found these results: In validation, the model predicted ophthalmopathy progression with 55% to 71% sensitivity and 72.22% specificity; more than ten predicted patients were CT-confirmed with GO in a median of approximately 6.5 months. No statistical method was used to set the sample size in advance, and the investigators knew which group each participant was assigned to. Among expanded thyroid clonotypes with frequency above 0.001, most also showed up in blood, which suggests that blood repertoires may reflect the thyroid immune response. In cross-validation, the 13-signature model distinguished ophthalmopathy from stable hyperthyroidism with roughly 90% sensitivity and about 81% specificity, and in the test set the corresponding values were about 80% and 75%.

For repertoire sequencing, the TCR beta CDR3 regions were amplified from RNA transcripts. The first round of RT-PCR was done with HTBI primers and the Qiagen OneStep RT-PCR kit, and was followed by a second round of multiplex PCR, then size selection and purification. Sequencing of the libraries was carried out on an Illumina HiSeq2000 in paired-end mode with 100 bp reads. Processing in the source paper ran as follows. SOAPnuke was used to process the reads, removing any read that contained adapters or uncalled bases, had a mean Phred below 15, or lacked an exact match to the constant primer or identifier. COPE v1.2.5 was used to merge high-quality paired reads. Clonotypes were defined as unique nucleotide sequences and were aligned to IMGT TRB V, D and J references using MiTCR v1.1. Analysis was restricted to V-J combinations with a frequency above 0.0001, which covered 98% to 99.2% of repertoires. A TCR clonal expansion and chaos score per V-J combination was defined as the ratio of F50 clonal expansion to chaos observed in the TCRdist matrix. Welch's t-statistics and random forest were used to narrow the features down to 10 to 15 V-J combinations, which were then fed into a naive Bayes classifier. The similarity between thyroid and blood repertoires was quantified using the Morisita-Horn index. TCRdb reanalyzed the raw reads on its own, using fastp at Q25 for trimming and MiXCR for clone calling, and kept in-frame beta chains. Each entry is one CDR3 protein sequence, shown with its most common DNA and genes. These V and J calls originate from TCRdb's pipeline instead of the authors' own analysis. The sample profile shows about half a million distinct CDR3 sequences; 13% to 15% of them were found once. The top ten clones comprise approximately 9.8% of the sample.

Relative to germline, V is missing 8 bases and J is missing 3 bases, with 5 bases of the junction outside any gene match. Inclusive of the bounding cysteine and phenylalanine, the CDR3 is 15 residues long. Left in the record is the CDR3 DNA by itself, 45 bases read in frame from the first base. In the germline V gene, CDR1 corresponds to MNHNS and CDR2 to SASEGT. This clonotype showed up many times. What this receptor recognizes is not known. No base qualities exist here, and no much larger clone lies one base off it. Ophthalmopathy patients had moderately to severely active disease, Clinical Activity Score of at least 3, NOSPECS grade of at least 4, and disease duration under 3 months. Patients with other autoimmune diseases, uncontrolled infections, pregnancy or lactation were excluded. Clinical symptoms, serum thyroxine, TRAb, thyroid ultrasound and orbital computed tomography formed the basis of the diagnosis. PBMCs were isolated from approximately 10 ml of fresh peripheral blood by Ficoll-Paque density gradient centrifugation. Total RNA was extracted using Trizol reagent, and RNA quality was checked on an Agilent 2100 Bioanalyzer.

The sample was blood. Rearrangement joined TRBV6-1 to TRBJ2-6, and TRBD1 aligns with 9 junction nucleotides. This TCR was sampled from a woman in her twenties or thirties with Graves' ophthalmopathy. Donor details come from another sample of the same person, matched by shared clones. The DNA reads as follows: TGTGCCAGCGTAACAGGGGGCTATGGGGCCAACGTCCTGACTTTC. Translated, this gives CASVTGGYGANVLTF.